This T cell receptor beta chain was recorded in a study of beta chain features in type 1 diabetes. Notes on the study in general: All four CD4+ subsets from Type 1 diabetes patients carried moderately but significantly shorter TCRB CDR3s.

Trimming removed 10 bases at V and 3 bases at J, with 19 bases between. Germline CDR1 reads MNHNY; CDR2 reads SVGAGI (reference sequence). The CDR3 runs 15 residues. Comments on this clone: As yet, its antigen is unknown.

Reverse transcription of all isolated RNA meant that expressed TCRB transcripts were sequenced. Using immunoSEQ multiplex PCR, the repertoire was profiled, and TCRdb retains in-frame clones only, with some absent. The sample lists some 360,000 clones, over 8.5% occurring once. The receptor was isolated from a young man with type 1 diabetes. Specimen: central memory CD4+ T cells from blood. The gene calls are TRBV6-6 and TRBJ1-5; no clear D. CDR3 amino acids: CANANQDLFNQPQHF. For the CDR3, the DNA is TGTGCCAACGCAAATCAAGACCTTTTCAATCAGCCCCAGCATTTT.